This T cell receptor (beta chain) was found in a study of T-cell memory formation after mild COVID-19. As to this clonotype: Its matching antigen is unknown.

Regarding the study as a whole: Mainly in CM and EM were contracting CD4+ clones; CD8+ were in EMRA. Later expanders leaned CD4+, whereas day 15 to 85 contracting clones were balanced CD4/CD8.

This CDR3 is 13 amino acids long. From germline, CDR1 is MNHEY and CDR2 SMNVEV (reference sequence). V was pared by 7 bases and J by 7 bases, with 8 bases of the junction left unmatched. TCR alpha and TCR beta cDNA libraries carrying sample barcodes and UMIs were produced by 5'RACE using constant-segment primers. TCRdb independently ran MiXCR on the 5' RACE reads; one entry per CDR3 protein. The table records around 450,000 distinct CDR3 sequences, 24% of them present only once. The receptor was isolated from an adult woman who had mild COVID-19 (a few samples of this study predate the infection). Cell type and time point are not known. The chain has TRBV27 and TRBJ1-1, with TRBD1 matching 8 bases. The sample taken for sequencing was PBMCs or a T cell subset sorted from them (not recorded which). The CDR3 DNA is TGTGCCAGCACCAACGGACAGGGCTATGAAGCTTTCTTT. It translates to CASTNGQGYEAFF.